These 13 T cell receptor beta chains share one sample of origin, sequenced in a study of CD8 T cells in Susac syndrome. Random hexamers were used to reverse transcribe the RNA input (about 0.5 to 1 ug). TCRdb passed the immunoSEQ multiplex PCR reads through MiXCR, listing each CDR3 protein once. The sample includes some 120,000 distinct CDR3 sequences, about 95% of them seen just once. Sequenced sample: CD4+ T cells from PBMCs. Receptor source: a human donor with multiple sclerosis.

This sequence joins TRBV20-1 and TRBJ2-1; possible D gene TRBD1, 6 bases. Germline loops: CDR1 DFQATT, CDR2 SNEGSKA (reference sequence). V lost 0 bases to trimming and J lost 5 bases, with 20 bases between them. The CDR3 extends over 17 amino acids. CDR3 nucleotides: TGCAGTGCTAGAGATCTGCACAGGGCGAAGAATAACAATGAGCAGTTCTTC. It is translated as CSARDLHRAKNNNEQFF.

This rearrangement joins TRBV6-2 or TRBV6-3 to TRBJ1-1; D not resolved. V was pared by 0 bases and J by 0 bases, with 14 bases between. The CDR3 contains 17 residues. Germline V gene sequence: CDR1 MNHEY, CDR2 SVGEGT. The CDR3 region has the DNA TGTGCCAGCAGTTACTCGATACAAGCTTCCATGAACACTGAAGCTTTCTTT. It specifies CASSYSIQASMNTEAFF.

V is TRBV6-1 and J is TRBJ2-3; 15 bases are a match to TRBD2. V lost 5 bases, J lost 4 bases, and 10 bases stayed unmatched. In germline, CDR1 is MNHNS, CDR2 SASEGT. This CDR3 contains 18 residues. CDR3 DNA: TGTGCCAGCAGTAGGACTAGCGGGAGGGCCGGTGCCCCAGATACGCAGTATTTT. Protein product: CASSRTSGRAGAPDTQYF.

This chain links TRBV29-1 with TRBJ2-1; D perhaps matches TRBD2 (6 bases). Germline CDR1 and CDR2: SQVTM and ANQGSEA. Trimming removed 6 bases from V and 9 bases from J, with 15 bases in between. CDR3 size: 12 residues. The CDR3 protein is CSVGSGEAEQFF. CDR3 in DNA: TGCAGCGTGGGTAGTGGGGAGGCTGAGCAGTTCTTC.

The genes are TRBV10-3 and TRBJ2-2; tentatively, D is TRBD1 (6 bases). From germline, CDR1 is ENHRY and CDR2 SYGVKD. V dropped 6 bases and J dropped 0 bases, with 11 bases sitting between them. CDR3 length equals 15 residues. The CDR3 coding sequence is TGTGCCATCAGCGGCAGGGGCTCGAACACCGGGGAGCTGTTTTTT. It is translated as CAISGRGSNTGELFF.

V usage is TRBV7-2 and J usage is TRBJ2-2; D remains unclear. CDR3 length: 12 amino acids. Germline V lookup: CDR1 SGHTA, CDR2 FQGNSA. V was pared by 5 bases and J by 7 bases, with 8 bases between. The CDR3 protein is CASSHYVGELFF. CDR3 DNA sequence: TGTGCCAGCAGCCACTACGTCGGGGAGCTGTTTTTT. Variable domain in full (rest from reference TRBV7-2 and TRBJ2-2): GAGVSQSPSNKVTEKGKDVELRCDPISGHTALYWYRQSLGQGLEFLIYFQGNSAPDKSGLPSDRFSAERTGGSVSTLTIQRTQQEDSAVYLCASSHYVGELFFGEGSRLTVL.

The genes are TRBV5-6 and TRBJ2-2; maybe TRBD1 (5 bases). V gave up 4 bases and J gave up 0 bases, with 13 bases separating them. The germline V gene has CDR1 SGHDT and CDR2 YYEEEE. CDR3 length equals 16 residues. The CDR3 DNA reads TGTGCCAGCAGCCGAGGACAAGACGCGAACACCGGGGAGCTGTTTTTT. Its protein product is CASSRGQDANTGELFF. The whole variable domain, remainder taken from reference TRBV5-6 and TRBJ2-2, is DAGVTQSPTHLIKTRGQQVTLRCSPKSGHDTVSWYQQALGQGPQFIFQYYEEEERQRGNFPDRFSGHQFPNYSSELNVNALLLGDSALYLCASSRGQDANTGELFFGEGSRLTVL.

The chain combines TRBV7-2 with TRBJ2-7, with 9 bases matching TRBD1. The CDR3 loop spans 17 amino acids. CDR1 is SGHTA, CDR2 FQGNSA, per germline. V trimming: 1 base; J trimming: 0 bases; junction bases outside the gene matches: 7. This CDR3 is CASSLGEETGGSYEQYF. The DNA for the CDR3 is TGTGCCAGCAGCTTAGGGGAAGAGACAGGGGGCTCCTACGAGCAGTACTTC.

The chain employs TRBV7-9 and TRBJ1-1; tentatively, D is TRBD1 (6 bases). CDR1 is SEHNR, CDR2 FQNEAQ, per germline (reference sequence). The ends were cut back, 5 bases at V and 8 bases at J, with 18 bases in the middle. The CDR3 consists of 14 residues. CDR3 in amino acids: CASSQGGGRKEAFF. Written as DNA, the CDR3 is TGTGCCAGCAGCCAGGGTGGGGGCAGAAAAGAAGCTTTCTTT.

This rearrangement joins TRBV3-1 to TRBJ1-5, with D perhaps matching TRBD1 (6 bases). Germline V gene data show CDR1 as LGHDT and CDR2 as YNNKEL (reference sequence). The V and J ends lost 1 base and 7 bases respectively, with 11 bases between them. CDR3 length equals 14 residues. This CDR3 reads CASSQAGVQQPQHF. CDR3 nucleotide sequence: TGTGCCAGCAGCCAAGCAGGGGTTCAGCAGCCCCAGCATTTT.

CDR3 DNA sequence: TGCAGTGCTTATGGCAGGGGCAACGAGCAGTACTTC. Protein sequence: CSAYGRGNEQYF. V gene TRBV20-1 combines with J gene TRBJ2-7; D possibly corresponds to TRBD1 (6 bases). V lost 5 bases and J lost 5, with 13 bases in between. Germline CDR1 and CDR2: DFQATT and SNEGSKA (reference sequence). CDR3 length equals 12 residues.

The chain combines TRBV20-1 with TRBJ2-3, with D tentatively TRBD2 (5 bases). The CDR3 has 13 amino acids. Trimming left V 3 bases short and J 4 bases short, with 11 bases between. CDR1 and CDR2 (germline): DFQATT, SNEGSKA (reference sequence). The CDR3 DNA sequence: TGCAGTGCTAGTCTGCGGGTTCCAGATACGCAGTATTTT. The encoded protein is CSASLRVPDTQYF.

The chain uses TRBV5-1 and TRBJ2-5, with 10 bases identical to TRBD2. Losses at the gene ends were 0 bases for V and 5 bases for J; bases not matched to a gene: 10. The CDR3 covers 17 residues. Germline V CDR1 and CDR2: SGHRS, YFSETQ. As DNA, the CDR3 is TGCGCCAGCAGCTTGGAGGTAGCGGGGGGCCAAGAGGAGACCCAGTACTTC. It translates to CASSLEVAGGQEETQYF.